This entry concerns a single TCR beta chain. This clonotype is medium-sized (0.01 to 0.1%). This receptor's antigen is unknown. Per-nucleotide qualities are absent, and no much larger clonotype sits a single base away. These data originate in a study of prognosis after radiotherapy for stage I lung cancer (dated by TCRdb to about 2021). Study-level background: Between early 2018 and 2019, about 20 stage I NSCLC patients were enrolled in Nanjing, China. Using image-guided IMRT or VMAT, SBRT was delivered in 3 to 5 fractions at a biologically effective dose of at least 100 Gy. No patient received concurrent therapy alongside SBRT. Four of the 19 patients developed distant metastases after SBRT, at a median of approximately 7 months; the other 15 showed no significant progression. For each of the 20 or so patients, one blood sample was taken before SBRT and one after, so the study sequenced approximately 40 samples in total. Every patient was regarded as medically inoperable, because of comorbidities in around 12 cases and refusal of surgery in over 5 cases. Peripheral blood TCR beta repertoires were profiled in stage I NSCLC patients before and after stereotactic body radiotherapy, and the repertoires were related to distant failure. The cohort comprised over ten men and a handful of women with a median age of 74.5 years, ranging from 53 to 84 years. On tumor histology, more than ten patients had adenocarcinoma and about seven had squamous cell carcinoma. In fourteen patients the disease was a newly diagnosed primary stage I lung tumor, whereas several had oligometastatic NSCLC following surgical resection of the primary tumor.

Two rounds of multiplex PCR were used to amplify the TCR beta CDR3 region from genomic DNA. In the first PCR round, primers specific to each TRBV and TRBJ gene were used, and the primer sequences were filed in Chinese patent CN105087789A. The second PCR round used universal primers. The Roche High Pure PCR Template Preparation Kit was used to extract genomic DNA from frozen PBMCs. Paired-end sequencing with 151 bp reads was performed on the libraries using an Illumina HiSeq 3000. The study's own analysis went as follows. Raw reads lacking the multiplex PCR primer sequences were removed with CutAdapt. Using PEAR, the high-quality paired reads were merged into contigs. By aligning each contig to reference sequences, MiXCR assigned the TRB V, D and J gene segments to that contig. To remove sequencing errors, CDR3 sequences were clustered according to base quality and sequence similarity. Diversity was measured as Shannon entropy normalized by the natural log of productive TCR sequence number. Clonality was defined as one minus Shannon entropy divided by the natural log of the number of unique clonotypes. Using the Youden index from ROC curves, the researchers picked the repertoire-metric cut-offs for progression-free survival, and all analyses were carried out in R 3.5.3. TCRdb redid the processing of the public reads, applying fastp at Q25 and MiXCR, and retained in-frame beta chains. Under each unique CDR3 protein, matching rows form one entry showing the most common genes and DNA. The V and J calls reflect TCRdb's pipeline rather than the authors' work. The sample contains roughly 14,000 distinct CDR3 sequences, about 30% of them found a single time. Less than 14% of the sample goes to the ten largest clones.

Measured from the cysteine to the phenylalanine, the CDR3 is 14 residues long. Just the 42-base CDR3 DNA is kept, in frame starting at base 1. V has 4 bases trimmed and J has 11 bases trimmed; junction bases matching no gene number 11. Taken from the germline V gene (reference sequence), the CDR1 and CDR2 loops are MNHEY and SMNVEV. Overall study outcomes, separate from this receptor: Post-SBRT Shannon entropy and its change from baseline were lower in patients who developed distant metastases; baseline Shannon entropy was not associated with metastases. The small cohort and short follow-up limited the study, so independent validation of the findings is needed. After SBRT, the count of unique TCR clones dropped from a median of roughly 9,300 beforehand to 6,500 to 8,000 afterward (Wilcoxon paired P=0.011). All reported P values were unadjusted for multiple comparisons. Differences by metastasis status were reportedly seen in TRBV and TRBJ usage frequencies, involving two V genes at baseline and, after SBRT, several V genes and two J genes. No determination of tumor specificity was made for expanded TCR clones.

No patient had a history of other malignancies or prior chemotherapy or radiotherapy, and all had node-negative disease on CT and PET/CT. At each of two time points, roughly 6.5 milliliters of peripheral venous blood were collected in EDTA tubes. Ficoll-Paque Plus density-gradient centrifugation was used to isolate PBMCs. Immediately after collection, samples were stored at -80 degrees C until analysis. This clonotype was obtained from a donor aged 50 or older with non-small cell lung cancer. The chain couples TRBV27 to TRBJ1-1; the junction holds 9 bases that match TRBD1. The sample here was PBMCs, taken before or after stereotactic body radiation therapy (not recorded which). The DNA is as follows: TGTGCCAGCAGTTCAAGACAGGGGGGATTGGGGGCTTTCTTT. It encodes CASSSRQGGLGAFF.